These T cell receptor beta chains were read from a single sample in a study of blood T cell repertoires in COVID-19. Here immunoSEQ multiplex PCR was the method, and the copy in TCRdb shows in-frame clones only, minus some. The sample includes some 290,000 clones, just over 90% seen only once; the top ten take over 2%. The sequencing sample was made of PBMCs or T cells enriched from blood (not recorded which). The receptors come from a woman in her forties with acute COVID-19. Both conserved end residues are part of each CDR3. The order of the fields is V gene, J gene, clone size, D gene, CDR3 protein, CDR3 DNA. The D gene is left open where the match is weak. Where a row states a size, it is once, few, many or the class of an expanded clone; other rows omit it.

V: TRBV7-9
J: TRBJ2-5
size: NA
D: TRBD2
CDR3: CASSTRLAGPQETQYF
DNA: TGTGCCAGCAGCACCCGACTAGCGGGGCCCCAAGAGACCCAGTACTTC

V: TRBV6-5
J: TRBJ1-3
size: NA
D: NA
CDR3: CASRPQGKAGNTIYF
DNA: TGTGCCAGCAGGCCACAGGGAAAGGCTGGAAACACCATATATTTT

V: TRBV24-1
J: TRBJ1-2
size: NA
D: TRBD1
CDR3: CATSDTGGPNYGYTF
DNA: TGTGCCACCAGTGATACAGGGGGACCTAACTATGGCTACACCTTC

V: TRBV5-1
J: TRBJ2-6
size: NA
D: NA
CDR3: CASSLDGAGANVLTF
DNA: TGCGCCAGCAGCTTGGACGGTGCTGGGGCCAACGTCCTGACTTTC

V: TRBV13
J: TRBJ1-2
size: NA
D: NA
CDR3: CASSLGNFLQGGNYGYTF
DNA: TGTGCCAGCAGCTTAGGAAACTTTTTACAGGGTGGTAACTATGGCTACACCTTC

V: TRBV7-2
J: TRBJ1-1
size: NA
D: NA
CDR3: CASSLAGTALVAEAFF
DNA: TGTGCCAGCAGCTTAGCGGGGACTGCACTGGTCGCTGAAGCTTTCTTT

V: TRBV7-3
J: TRBJ1-1
size: NA
D: NA
CDR3: CASSRGGMNTEAFF
DNA: TGTGCCAGCAGCCGTGGGGGGATGAACACTGAAGCTTTCTTT

V: TRBV18
J: TRBJ2-1
size: NA
D: NA
CDR3: CASSPPIRISAAEQFF
DNA: TGTGCCAGCTCACCACCGATTCGGATCAGCGCGGCTGAGCAGTTCTTC

V: TRBV5-1
J: TRBJ2-5
size: NA
D: NA
CDR3: CATRDTSGGETQYF
DNA: TGCGCCACCCGGGACACCTCCGGTGGGGAGACCCAGTACTTC

V: TRBV6-5
J: TRBJ1-1
size: NA
D: NA
CDR3: CASKGFVNTEAFF
DNA: TGTGCCAGCAAGGGGTTTGTCAACACTGAAGCTTTCTTT

V: TRBV4-1
J: TRBJ2-3
size: NA
D: TRBD1
CDR3: CASSQGTGGIIPQYF
DNA: TGCGCCAGCAGCCAAGGGACAGGGGGGATAATTCCGCAGTATTTT

V: TRBV7-8
J: TRBJ2-2
size: NA
D: TRBD2
CDR3: CASSLGGLAGAPSTGELFF
DNA: TGTGCCAGCAGCTTAGGGGGACTAGCGGGGGCCCCGAGCACCGGGGAGCTGTTTTTT

V: TRBV7-9
J: TRBJ1-5
size: NA
D: NA
CDR3: CASSLEEGQPQHF
DNA: TGTGCCAGCAGCTTAGAAGAGGGTCAGCCCCAGCATTTT

V: TRBV18
J: TRBJ2-1
size: NA
D: NA
CDR3: CASSPLARAVSYNEQFF
DNA: TGTGCCAGCTCACCCCTAGCCCGGGCAGTCTCCTACAATGAGCAGTTCTTC

V: TRBV27
J: TRBJ1-1
size: NA
D: TRBD1
CDR3: CASSRQRQGWGEAFF
DNA: TGTGCCAGCAGTCGACAGAGACAGGGGTGGGGTGAAGCTTTCTTT

V: TRBV14
J: TRBJ1-1
size: once
D: NA
CDR3: CASSQHGGRTEAFF
DNA: TGTGCCAGCAGCCAACATGGAGGGCGCACTGAAGCTTTCTTT

V: TRBV11-2
J: TRBJ2-7
size: NA
D: NA
CDR3: CASSLNPGYYEQYF
DNA: TGTGCCAGCAGCTTAAACCCAGGCTACTACGAGCAGTACTTC

V: TRBV7-2
J: TRBJ2-3
size: NA
D: TRBD2
CDR3: CASSVYPWAGGGDTQYF
DNA: TGTGCCAGCAGCGTATACCCTTGGGCGGGAGGTGGCGATACGCAGTATTTT

V: TRBV19
J: TRBJ1-4
size: NA
D: TRBD1
CDR3: CASSSTGGMNEKLFF
DNA: TGTGCCAGTAGTTCCACAGGGGGCATGAATGAAAAACTGTTTTTT

V: TRBV18
J: TRBJ1-2
size: NA
D: TRBD1
CDR3: CASSPDRGQDYGYTF
DNA: TGTGCCAGCTCACCCGACAGGGGGCAAGACTATGGCTACACCTTC

V: TRBV5-1
J: TRBJ2-4
size: NA
D: TRBD1
CDR3: CASSLDRGDIQYF
DNA: TGCGCCAGCAGCTTGGACAGGGGGGACATTCAGTACTTC

V: TRBV19
J: TRBJ2-3
size: NA
D: NA
CDR3: CASSIGTGSPDTQYF
DNA: TGTGCCAGTAGTATCGGTACAGGGTCCCCAGATACGCAGTATTTT

V: TRBV2
J: TRBJ2-5
size: NA
D: NA
CDR3: CASSEGKPGETQYF
DNA: TGTGCCAGCAGTGAAGGGAAACCAGGGGAGACCCAGTACTTC

V: TRBV3-1/TRBV3-2
J: TRBJ1-2
size: NA
D: TRBD1
CDR3: CASSPSARGNGYTF
DNA: TGTGCCAGCAGCCCCTCTGCCAGGGGGAATGGCTACACCTTC

V: TRBV7-3
J: TRBJ1-2
size: NA
D: NA
CDR3: CASSLGPQVGRYGYTF
DNA: TGTGCCAGCAGCTTAGGGCCCCAAGTTGGGCGCTATGGCTACACCTTC

V: TRBV7-9
J: TRBJ1-5
size: NA
D: NA
CDR3: CASSLDTPNQPQHF
DNA: TGTGCCAGCAGCTTAGACACCCCCAATCAGCCCCAGCATTTT

V: TRBV12-3/TRBV12-4
J: TRBJ2-2
size: NA
D: NA
CDR3: CASSSNTGELFF
DNA: TGTGCCAGCAGTTCTAACACCGGGGAGCTGTTTTTT

V: TRBV6-4
J: TRBJ2-3
size: NA
D: NA
CDR3: CASSARGGAYRDTQYF
DNA: TGTGCCAGCAGTGCTAGAGGGGGGGCCTATCGAGATACGCAGTATTTT

V: TRBV2
J: TRBJ2-1
size: NA
D: TRBD2
CDR3: CASSEGGLGPYNEQFF
DNA: TGTGCCAGCAGTGAAGGGGGACTAGGTCCCTACAATGAGCAGTTCTTC

V: TRBV19
J: TRBJ1-5
size: NA
D: NA
CDR3: CASSEDSLNQPQHF
DNA: TGTGCCAGTAGTGAAGACAGTCTCAATCAGCCCCAGCATTTT

V: TRBV19
J: TRBJ2-7
size: NA
D: TRBD1
CDR3: CASRKGGTGDYEQYF
DNA: TGTGCCAGTAGAAAGGGAGGGACAGGGGACTACGAGCAGTACTTC

V: TRBV2
J: TRBJ2-4
size: NA
D: TRBD1
CDR3: CASIGTGGTKNIQYF
DNA: TGTGCCAGCATTGGGACAGGGGGGACCAAAAACATTCAGTACTTC

V: TRBV2
J: TRBJ1-3
size: once
D: TRBD1
CDR3: CASSPRKGDRGAILSTIYF
DNA: TGTGCCAGCAGCCCTAGAAAAGGGGACAGGGGCGCAATTTTGTCCACCATATATTTT

V: TRBV19
J: TRBJ2-7
size: NA
D: TRBD2
CDR3: CASSMRGSSSYEQYF
DNA: TGTGCCAGTAGTATGCGCGGGAGTAGCTCCTACGAGCAGTACTTC

V: TRBV7-2
J: TRBJ1-1
size: NA
D: NA
CDR3: CASSSYNGDTEAFF
DNA: TGTGCCAGCAGCTCATACAACGGGGACACTGAAGCTTTCTTT

V: TRBV6-5
J: TRBJ2-5
size: NA
D: TRBD2
CDR3: CASRQGGGRETQYF
DNA: TGTGCCAGCAGGCAAGGCGGGGGGCGGGAGACCCAGTACTTC

V: TRBV7-9
J: TRBJ1-1
size: NA
D: TRBD1
CDR3: CASRLTGGTEAFF
DNA: TGTGCCAGCCGTCTAACAGGGGGCACTGAAGCTTTCTTT

V: TRBV7-3
J: TRBJ1-2
size: NA
D: TRBD1
CDR3: CASSPRGTGTNYGYTF
DNA: TGTGCCAGCAGCCCGAGGGGGACAGGTACTAACTATGGCTACACCTTC